This TCR beta chain was documented in a study (dated by TCRdb to the mid-2010s). As for the study more broadly: The study set out to test whether tumor-infiltrating Tregs in breast cancer get recruited from blood Tregs or are instead converted in situ from other CD4+ T cell subsets.

Amplification of full-length TCR variable regions was done by 5' RACE PCR using constant-region reverse primers, and this step was followed by semi-nested PCR with Nested Universal Primer A. Using the ReliaPrep RNA Cell Miniprep System, total RNA was extracted, and the SMARTer RACE 5'/3' Kit was then used to reverse transcribe the RNA into 5'RACE-ready cDNA. An Illumina MiSeq was used to sequence the full-length TCR alpha and beta libraries, which had been barcoded with multiplex adaptors. The published analysis was carried out like this. For each of nine subset-tissue groups, sequencing data from the five patients were combined, and the groups were compared by unsupervised clustering of TCR gene usage. The Morisita-Horn index was used to calculate repertoire similarity, with shared sequences weighted according to their contribution to each repertoire. TCRdb took the public reads, trimmed them with fastp at Q25, ran MiXCR for clone calling and kept in-frame beta chains. Identical CDR3 proteins give one entry, which carries the most common genes and DNA. The V and J calls come from TCRdb's annotation, not from the publication. This sample has about 9,100 distinct CDR3 sequences in its table, and 60% of those were observed once. The top ten clonotypes cover 6.2% of the sample.

Concerning this clonotype itself: Its antigen has not been determined. No much larger clonotype is one base removed from it; base qualities were not supplied.

CD4+CD45RO+CD25- cells were isolated as memory CD4+ T cells. Tregs, naive and memory CD4+ T cells from tumor, blood and ipsilateral draining lymph nodes of a handful of breast cancer patients underwent full-length TCR alpha and beta sequencing. Tumor tissue, along with lymph nodes from ipsilateral axillary dissection, was perfused with PBS, minced, and then digested using collagenase I and hyaluronidase. Sorted cell populations were confirmed by FACS to exceed 90% purity. The full study reports these points: In terms of TCR gene usage, tumor memory CD4+ T cells clustered together with blood and lymph node memory CD4+ cells, as well as with lymph node naive CD4+ cells. The greatest overlap of tumor-infiltrating Treg TCR alpha and beta sequences was with tumor naive CD4+ T cells, followed next by blood naive CD4+ T cells. The validation in the larger cohort was limited to a single TCR beta V-J rearrangement instead of whole repertoires.

The junction shows trimming of 4 bases on V and 0 bases on J, and the gene matches do not reach 3 bases of it. Taken from cysteine to phenylalanine, the CDR3 has 15 residues. Kept here is only the CDR3 DNA, which spans 45 bases and is read in frame from base 1. The chain is encoded by TRBV12-3 or TRBV12-4 joined to TRBJ2-1; TRBD2 matches 7 bases in the middle. The sample consisted of tumor-infiltrating memory CD4+ T cells sorted from the breast tumor. Interpreted using the paper, the cell subset or site label stands for: memory CD4+ T cells, CD4+CD45RO+CD25-. The receptor was isolated from a female donor with breast cancer. The sequenced DNA is TGTGCCAGCAGTTGGTGGGAGGGCTCCTACAATGAGCAGTTCTTC. This is translated as CASSWWEGSYNEQFF.